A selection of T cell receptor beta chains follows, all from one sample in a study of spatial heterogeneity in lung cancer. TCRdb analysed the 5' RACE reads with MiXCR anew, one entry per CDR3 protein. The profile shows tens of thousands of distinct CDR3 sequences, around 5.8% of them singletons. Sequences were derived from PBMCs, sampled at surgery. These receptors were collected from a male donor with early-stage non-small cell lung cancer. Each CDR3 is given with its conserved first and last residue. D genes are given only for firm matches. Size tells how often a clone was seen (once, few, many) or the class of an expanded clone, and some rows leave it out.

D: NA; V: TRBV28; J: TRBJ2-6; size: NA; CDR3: CASSFVRSGANVLTF; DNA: TGTGCCAGCAGTTTTGTGCGCTCTGGGGCCAACGTCCTGACTTTC
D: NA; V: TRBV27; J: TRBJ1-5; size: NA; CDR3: CASSPQGYSNQPQHF; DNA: TGTGCCAGCAGTCCCCAAGGGTATAGCAATCAGCCCCAGCATTTT
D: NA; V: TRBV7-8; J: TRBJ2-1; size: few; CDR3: CASIPTRRSNEQFF; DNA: TGTGCCAGCATACCCACGCGAAGGTCGAATGAGCAGTTCTTC
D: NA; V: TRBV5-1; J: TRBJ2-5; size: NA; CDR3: CASSSGIRPETQYF; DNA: TGCGCCAGCAGCTCCGGAATTCGTCCAGAGACCCAGTACTTC
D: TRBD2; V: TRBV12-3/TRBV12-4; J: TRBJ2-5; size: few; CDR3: CASSPLGGREETQYF; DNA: TGTGCCAGCAGTCCCCTTGGGGGGAGGGAAGAGACCCAGTACTTC
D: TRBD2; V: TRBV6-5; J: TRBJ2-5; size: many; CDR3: CASSPLAGGGETQYF; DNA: TGTGCCAGCAGTCCTTTAGCGGGGGGGGGGGAGACCCAGTACTTC
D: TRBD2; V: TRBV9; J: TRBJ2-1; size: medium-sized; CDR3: CASSVESGGPAHEQFF; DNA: TGTGCCAGCAGCGTAGAGAGCGGGGGGCCAGCGCATGAGCAGTTCTTC
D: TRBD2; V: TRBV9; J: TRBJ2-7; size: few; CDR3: CASSGGTSGGALYF; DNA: TGTGCCAGCAGCGGCGGGACTAGCGGGGGAGCCTTGTACTTC
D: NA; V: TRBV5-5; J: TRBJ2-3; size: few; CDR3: CASSLEAGLDTQYF; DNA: TGTGCCAGCAGCTTGGAGGCCGGACTTGATACGCAGTATTTT
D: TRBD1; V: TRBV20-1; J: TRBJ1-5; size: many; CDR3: CSALTGGALRNQPQHF; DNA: TGCAGTGCTTTGACAGGGGGAGCGCTTCGCAATCAGCCCCAGCATTTT
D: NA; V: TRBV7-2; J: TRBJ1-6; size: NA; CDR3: CASSLFSAANSPLHF; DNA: TGTGCCAGCAGCTTATTTTCCGCCGCGAATTCACCCCTCCACTTT
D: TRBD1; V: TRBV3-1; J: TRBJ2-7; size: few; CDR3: CASSQDLRSPTGDEQYF; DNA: TGTGCCAGCAGCCAAGATCTTCGGTCCCCAACAGGGGACGAGCAGTACTTC
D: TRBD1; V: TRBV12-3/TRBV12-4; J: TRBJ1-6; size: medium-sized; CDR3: CASSFGQGNSPLHF; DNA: TGTGCCAGCAGTTTCGGACAGGGGAATTCACCCCTCCACTTT
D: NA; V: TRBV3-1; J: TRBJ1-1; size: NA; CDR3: CASRALGEAEAFF; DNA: TGTGCCAGCAGGGCCCTTGGGGAGGCTGAAGCTTTCTTT
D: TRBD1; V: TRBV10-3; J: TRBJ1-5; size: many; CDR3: CAISRQGGNQPQHF; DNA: TGTGCCATCAGTAGACAGGGCGGCAATCAGCCCCAGCATTTT
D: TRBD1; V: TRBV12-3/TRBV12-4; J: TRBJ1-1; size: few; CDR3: CASSPRTGRAGAFF; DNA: TGTGCCAGCAGTCCTCGGACAGGGAGGGCCGGAGCTTTCTTT
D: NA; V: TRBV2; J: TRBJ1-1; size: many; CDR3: CASTNYAEAFF; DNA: TGTGCCAGCACGAATTACGCTGAAGCTTTCTTT
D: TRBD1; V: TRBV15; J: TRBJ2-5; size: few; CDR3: CATKTGGQETQYF; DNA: TGTGCCACCAAGACAGGGGGCCAAGAGACCCAGTACTTC
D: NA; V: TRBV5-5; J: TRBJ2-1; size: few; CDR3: CASSKLTTSSYNEQFF; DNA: TGTGCCAGCAGCAAACTTACCACATCCTCCTACAATGAGCAGTTCTTC
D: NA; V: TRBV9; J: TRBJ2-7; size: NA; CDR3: CASSVRTDAYEQYF; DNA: TGTGCCAGCAGCGTCCGGACGGATGCCTACGAGCAGTACTTC
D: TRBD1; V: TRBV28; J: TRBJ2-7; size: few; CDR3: CASSSDRGQHF; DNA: TGTGCCAGCAGTTCCGACAGGGGGCAGCACTTC
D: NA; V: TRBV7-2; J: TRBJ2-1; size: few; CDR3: CASSSTGMSEQFF; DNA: TGTGCCAGCAGCTCCACCGGGATGAGCGAGCAGTTCTTC
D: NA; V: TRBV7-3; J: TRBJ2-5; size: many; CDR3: CASSLTPGEETQYF; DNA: TGTGCCAGCAGCTTAACCCCCGGGGAGGAGACCCAGTACTTC
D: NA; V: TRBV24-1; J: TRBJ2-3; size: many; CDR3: CATSDRVGWGTDTQYF; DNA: TGTGCCACCAGTGATCGAGTTGGATGGGGCACAGATACGCAGTATTTT
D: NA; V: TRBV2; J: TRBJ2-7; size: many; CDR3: CASSERLLYEQYF; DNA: TGTGCCAGCAGTGAGCGTCTTCTCTACGAGCAGTACTTC
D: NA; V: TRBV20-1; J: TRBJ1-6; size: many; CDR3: CSARVEGNYNSPLHF; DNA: TGCAGTGCTAGAGTTGAGGGGAACTATAATTCACCCCTCCACTTT
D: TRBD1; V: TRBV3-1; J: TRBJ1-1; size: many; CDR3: CASGPGGTEAFF; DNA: TGTGCCAGCGGACCAGGGGGCACTGAAGCTTTCTTT
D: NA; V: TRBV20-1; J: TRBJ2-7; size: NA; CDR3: CSAGAPILGYERYF; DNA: TGCAGTGCCGGCGCGCCCATACTAGGGTATGAGCGGTACTTC
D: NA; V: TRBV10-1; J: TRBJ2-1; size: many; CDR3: CASSASPANEQFF; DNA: TGCGCCAGCAGTGCTTCTCCCGCCAATGAGCAGTTCTTC
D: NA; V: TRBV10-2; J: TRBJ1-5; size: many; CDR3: CASSAEDRSQPQHF; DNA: TGCGCCAGCAGTGCGGAAGACAGAAGTCAGCCCCAGCATTTT
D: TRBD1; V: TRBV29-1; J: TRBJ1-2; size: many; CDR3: CSVGQGGRGYTF; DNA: TGCAGCGTCGGACAGGGGGGGCGAGGCTACACCTTC